This T cell receptor beta chain was found in a study of long-term antiretroviral therapy in people with HIV. This CDR3 has 15 residues. Germline V gives CDR1 SGHRS, CDR2 YFSETQ. Trimming stripped 0 bases from V and 5 bases from J, with 11 bases between. This clone was seen a few times. Assay version v3.0 of immunoSEQ was used, and it was run at survey level. The protocol was immunoSEQ multiplex PCR, while the TCRdb copy is restricted to in-frame clones and leaves out a portion. The sample yields 20,000 to 25,000 clones, about 84% seen once. Sequences were derived from unsorted PBMCs, sampled 0.5 years before starting antiretroviral therapy. The origin of this receptor is a man aged 40-49 years with HIV. This chain connects TRBV5-1 to TRBJ2-2; D perhaps matches TRBD1 (5 bases). The CDR3 protein is CASSLAVQGTGELFF. The CDR3 DNA follows: TGCGCCAGCAGCTTGGCCGTCCAGGGAACCGGGGAGCTGTTTTTT. The full variable domain, with the rest looked up from reference TRBV5-1 and TRBJ2-2, is KAGVTQTPRYLIKTRGQQVTLSCSPISGHRSVSWYQQTPGQGLQFLFEYFSETQRNKGNFPGRFSGRQFSNSRSEMNVSTLELGDSALYLCASSLAVQGTGELFFGEGSRLTVL.